This T cell receptor (beta chain) appears in the sequencing data of a study of blood T cell repertoires in COVID-19. The wider study: Researchers got acute and convalescent COVID-19 samples from the United States, Italy and Spain. Sources were T cells, B-cell-depleted T cells, or PBMCs; the material itself was cDNA or gDNA.

There are 13 residues in the CDR3. Per germline, CDR1 MGHRA and CDR2 YSYEKL. Trimming cost V 3 bases and J 9 bases; bases outside gene matches: 5. In the study's own analysis: Estimated nucleated cell counts came from reference gene primer amplification. Data came from immunoSEQ multiplex PCR; TCRdb stores just in-frame clones and leaves some out. The DNA gave D and trimming, while V, J and clone size come from that table. The sample carries fewer than 25,000 clones, around nine tenths recorded once. The sequenced material came from peripheral blood. The chain links TRBV4-1 to TRBJ2-1, with 7 bases lining up with TRBD1. The source of this sequence is a woman in her sixties or seventies with active COVID-19. CDR3 loop: CASSQGQTGEQFF. In nucleotides, the CDR3 is TGCGCCAGCAGCCAGGGACAGACGGGTGAGCAGTTCTTC.